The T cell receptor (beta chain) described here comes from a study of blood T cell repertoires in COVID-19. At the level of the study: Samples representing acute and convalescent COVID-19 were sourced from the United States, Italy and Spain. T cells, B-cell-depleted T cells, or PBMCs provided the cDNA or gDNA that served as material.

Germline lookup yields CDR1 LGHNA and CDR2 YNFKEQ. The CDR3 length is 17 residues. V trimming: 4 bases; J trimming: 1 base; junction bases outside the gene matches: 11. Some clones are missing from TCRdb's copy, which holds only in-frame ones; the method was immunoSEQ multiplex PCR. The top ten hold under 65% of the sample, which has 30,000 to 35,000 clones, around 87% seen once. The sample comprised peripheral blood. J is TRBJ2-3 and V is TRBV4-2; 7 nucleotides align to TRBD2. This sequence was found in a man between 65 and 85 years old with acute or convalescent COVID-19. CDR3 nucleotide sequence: TGTGCCAGCAGCCTACGATTCGCGGGGGAAGGCACAGATACGCAGTATTTT. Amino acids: CASSLRFAGEGTDTQYF.